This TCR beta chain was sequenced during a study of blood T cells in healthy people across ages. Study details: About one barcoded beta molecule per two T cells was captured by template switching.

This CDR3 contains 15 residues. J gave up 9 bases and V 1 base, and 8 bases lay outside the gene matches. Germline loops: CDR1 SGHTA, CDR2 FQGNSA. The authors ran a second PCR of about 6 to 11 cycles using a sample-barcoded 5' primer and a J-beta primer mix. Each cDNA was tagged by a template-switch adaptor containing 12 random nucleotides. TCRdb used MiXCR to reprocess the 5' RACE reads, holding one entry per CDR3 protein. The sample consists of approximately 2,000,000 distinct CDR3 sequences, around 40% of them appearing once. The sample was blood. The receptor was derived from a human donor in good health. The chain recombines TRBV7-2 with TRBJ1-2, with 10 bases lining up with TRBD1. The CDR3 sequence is CASSLVGTGDVSYTF. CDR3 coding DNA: TGTGCCAGCAGCTTAGTAGGGACAGGGGACGTGAGCTACACCTTC.